This T cell receptor beta chain is from a study of blood T cell repertoires in COVID-19. Study-level information: Sites in the United States, Italy and Spain provided acute and convalescent COVID-19 samples.

Residents of about 25 US areas, aged roughly 18 to 89 years, made up the participants. Recovery among Cohort 3 donors was established by two negative PCRs, clearance, or symptom resolution. V lost 3 bases, J lost 0 bases, and 5 bases lay in between. This CDR3 has 13 residues. Sequencing used immunoSEQ multiplex PCR; TCRdb keeps in-frame clones, though not all of them. Here the sample spans approximately 480,000 clones, 87% being singletons. This receptor was obtained from a woman aged 18-29 years who had recovered from COVID-19. The chain recombines TRBV12-3 or TRBV12-4 with TRBJ1-1; D is unresolved. Sequenced input: PBMCs or T cells enriched from blood (not recorded which). The CDR3 nucleotides are TGTGCCAGCAGTTTTCTACTGAACACTGAAGCTTTCTTT. Its translation: CASSFLLNTEAFF.